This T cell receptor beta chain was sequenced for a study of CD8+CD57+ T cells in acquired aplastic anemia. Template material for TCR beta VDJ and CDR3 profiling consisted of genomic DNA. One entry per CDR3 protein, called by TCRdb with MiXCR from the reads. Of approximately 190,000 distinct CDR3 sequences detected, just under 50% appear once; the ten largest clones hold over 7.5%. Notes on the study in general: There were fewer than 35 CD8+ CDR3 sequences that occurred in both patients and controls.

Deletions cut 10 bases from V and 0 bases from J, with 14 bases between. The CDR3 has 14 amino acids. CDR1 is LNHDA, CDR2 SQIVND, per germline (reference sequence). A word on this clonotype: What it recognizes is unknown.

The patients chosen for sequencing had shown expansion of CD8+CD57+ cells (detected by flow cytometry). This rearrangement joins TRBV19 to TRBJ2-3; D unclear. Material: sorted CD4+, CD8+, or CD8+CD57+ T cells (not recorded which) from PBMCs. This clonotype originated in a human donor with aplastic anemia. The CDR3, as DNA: TGTGCCATAGTTTGGCAGCCTAGCACAGATACGCAGTATTTT. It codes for CAIVWQPSTDTQYF. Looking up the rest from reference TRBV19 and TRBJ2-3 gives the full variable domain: DGGITQSPKYLFRKEGQNVTLSCEQNLNHDAMYWYRQDPGQGLRLIYYSQIVNDFQKGDIAEGYSVSREKKESFPLTVTSAQKNPTAFYLCAIVWQPSTDTQYFGPGTRLTVL.